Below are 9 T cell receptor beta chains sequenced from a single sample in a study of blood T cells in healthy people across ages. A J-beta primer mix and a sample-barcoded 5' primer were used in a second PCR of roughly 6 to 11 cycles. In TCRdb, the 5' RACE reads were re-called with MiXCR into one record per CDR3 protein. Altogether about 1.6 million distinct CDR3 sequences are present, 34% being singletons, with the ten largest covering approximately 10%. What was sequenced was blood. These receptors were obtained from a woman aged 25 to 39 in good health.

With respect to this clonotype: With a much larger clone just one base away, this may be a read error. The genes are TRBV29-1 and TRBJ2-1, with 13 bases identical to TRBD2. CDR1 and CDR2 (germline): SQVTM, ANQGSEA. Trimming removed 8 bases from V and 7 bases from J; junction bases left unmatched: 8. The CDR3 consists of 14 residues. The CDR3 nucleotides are TGCAGCACTCCGGGACTAGCGGGATGGAATGAGCAGTTCTTC. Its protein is CSTPGLAGWNEQFF.

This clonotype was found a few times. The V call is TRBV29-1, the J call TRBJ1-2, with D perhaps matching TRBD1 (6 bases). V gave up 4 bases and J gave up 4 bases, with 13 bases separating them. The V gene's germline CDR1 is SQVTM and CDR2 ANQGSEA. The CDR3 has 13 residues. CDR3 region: CSVARGLSYGYTF. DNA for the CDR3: TGCAGCGTTGCCCGGGGGCTAAGCTATGGCTACACCTTC. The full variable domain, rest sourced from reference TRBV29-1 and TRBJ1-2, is SAVISQKPSRDICQRGTSLTIQCQVDSQVTMMFWYRQQPGQSLTLIATANQGSEATYESGFVIDKFPISRPNLTFSTLTVSNMSPEDSSIYLCSVARGLSYGYTFGSGTRLTVV.

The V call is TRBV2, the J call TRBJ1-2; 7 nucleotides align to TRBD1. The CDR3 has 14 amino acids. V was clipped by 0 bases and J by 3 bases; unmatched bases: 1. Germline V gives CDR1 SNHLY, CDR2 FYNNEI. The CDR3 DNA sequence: TGTGCCAGCAGTGAAGCAGGGGGCCACTATGGCTACACCTTC. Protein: CASSEAGGHYGYTF.

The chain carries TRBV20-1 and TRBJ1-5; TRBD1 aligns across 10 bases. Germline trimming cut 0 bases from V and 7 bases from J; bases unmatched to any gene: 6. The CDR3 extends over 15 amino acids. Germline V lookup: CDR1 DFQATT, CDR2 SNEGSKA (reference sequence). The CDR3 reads CSAREGTGVRQPQHF. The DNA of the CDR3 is TGCAGTGCTAGAGAAGGGACAGGGGTGCGACAGCCCCAGCATTTT.

CDR3 sequence: CASSWTGTSGYDEQFF. In nucleotides, the CDR3 is TGTGCCAGCAGCTGGACCGGGACTAGCGGATACGATGAGCAGTTCTTC. V usage is TRBV11-2 and J usage is TRBJ2-1; 11 nucleotides line up with TRBD2. The CDR3 length is 16 residues. The V gene end was trimmed by 4 bases and the J gene end by 8 bases; junction bases not matched to a gene: 10. Germline CDR1 is SGHAT and CDR2 is FQNNGV.

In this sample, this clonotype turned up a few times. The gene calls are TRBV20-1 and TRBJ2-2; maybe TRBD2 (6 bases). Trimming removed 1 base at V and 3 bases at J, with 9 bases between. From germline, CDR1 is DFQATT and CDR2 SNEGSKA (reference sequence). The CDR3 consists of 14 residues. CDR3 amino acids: CSARGRGHTGELFF. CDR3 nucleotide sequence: TGCAGTGCTAGAGGGCGGGGACACACCGGGGAGCTGTTTTTT.

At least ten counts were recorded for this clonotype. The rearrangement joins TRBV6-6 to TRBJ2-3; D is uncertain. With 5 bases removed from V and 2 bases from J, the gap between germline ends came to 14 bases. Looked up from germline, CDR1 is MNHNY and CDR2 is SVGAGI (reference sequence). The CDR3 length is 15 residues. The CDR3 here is CASSAPEENTDTQYF. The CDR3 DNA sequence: TGTGCCAGCAGTGCGCCTGAGGAGAACACAGATACGCAGTATTTT.

This CDR3 reads CSADPGRSYNEQFF. The CDR3 DNA reads TGCAGTGCTGACCCGGGCCGTTCCTACAATGAGCAGTTCTTC. The rearrangement uses TRBV20-1 and TRBJ2-1, with D hard to call. The V gene's germline CDR1 is DFQATT and CDR2 SNEGSKA (reference sequence). Trimming cost V 5 bases and J 1 base, with 12 bases left between them. CDR3 length: 14 residues.

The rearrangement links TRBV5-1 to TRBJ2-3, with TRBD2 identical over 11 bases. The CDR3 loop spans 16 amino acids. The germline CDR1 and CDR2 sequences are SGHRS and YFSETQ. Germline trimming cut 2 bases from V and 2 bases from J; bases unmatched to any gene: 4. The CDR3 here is CASSLLAGDDTDTQYF. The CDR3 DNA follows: TGCGCCAGCAGCTTACTAGCGGGAGACGACACAGATACGCAGTATTTT.